A single sample gave rise to the 23 T cell receptor beta chains below, sequenced in a study of cytomegalovirus exposure and HLA in healthy donors. TCRdb keeps only in-frame clones here, not all; method: immunoSEQ multiplex PCR. Seen here are some 80,000 clones, 90% to 97% observed once, and the top ten hold 1.6%. Sequencing used PBMCs. The receptors shown here come from a man in his late teens or twenties in good health and CMV-seropositive.

This chain links TRBV10-1 with TRBJ2-1; TRBD2 matches at 10 bases. V lost 1 base and J lost 9; bases outside the gene matches: 9. Germline CDR1 and CDR2: WNHNN and SYGVQD (reference sequence). This CDR3 is 16 amino acids long. CDR3 region: CASSEWGASGSGEQFF. The CDR3, as DNA: TGCGCCAGCAGTGAGTGGGGGGCTAGCGGGAGCGGTGAGCAGTTCTTC.

This chain links TRBV2 with TRBJ2-7, with TRBD2 matching 14 bases. V lost 6 bases and J lost 7; bases outside the gene matches: 5. This CDR3 has 14 amino acids. CDR1 and CDR2 (germline): SNHLY, FYNNEI. CDR3 nucleotide sequence: TGTGCCAGCAGACGGACTAGCGGGGGGCCTGAGCAGTACTTC. Amino acids: CASRRTSGGPEQYF.

The chain couples TRBV28 to TRBJ1-2; D is undetermined. The CDR3 is made up of 14 amino acids. The V gene lost 6 bases and the J gene lost 4 bases, with 15 bases spanning the gap. CDR1 and CDR2 from the germline V gene are MDHEN and SYDVKM. The CDR3 DNA reads TGTGCCAGCAGAAACAGCGGAAGCCTCTATGGCTACACCTTC. Its protein is CASRNSGSLYGYTF.

The chain combines TRBV2 with TRBJ1-2, with 10 bases fitting TRBD1. Germline V CDR1 and CDR2: SNHLY, FYNNEI. The CDR3 spans 14 residues. V shed 6 bases, J shed 4 bases, and the junction held 5 bases outside the gene matches. CDR3 loop: CASRGTGALYGYTF. The CDR3 DNA reads TGTGCCAGCAGGGGGACAGGGGCACTCTATGGCTACACCTTC.

The CDR3 loop is CASSMQGARTEAFF. The CDR3 bases are TGTGCCAGTAGTATGCAGGGGGCGCGAACTGAAGCTTTCTTT. The rearrangement joins TRBV19 to TRBJ1-1; 8 bases map to TRBD1. The CDR3 runs to 14 residues. Losses at the gene ends were 3 bases for V and 5 bases for J; bases not matched to a gene: 5. Germline V gene sequence: CDR1 LNHDA, CDR2 SQIVND (reference sequence).

This chain connects TRBV27 to TRBJ2-1, with TRBD2 matching 7 bases. V lost 6 bases to trimming and J lost 3 bases; unmatched junction nucleotides: 8. Germline CDR1 MNHEY, CDR2 SMNVEV (reference sequence). The CDR3 runs to 15 residues. The CDR3 region is CASSPRGDLYNEQFF. The CDR3 DNA is TGTGCCAGCAGCCCCCGGGGGGACCTCTACAATGAGCAGTTCTTC.

This clone was counted once. The V call is TRBV11-2, the J call TRBJ1-5; 8 nucleotides agree with TRBD1. Germline lookup yields CDR1 SGHAT and CDR2 FQNNGV. The CDR3 has 15 amino acids. V dropped 5 bases and J dropped 2; count of bases not matched to a gene: 5. The CDR3 reads CASSAGQGGNQPQHF. CDR3 DNA sequence: TGTGCCAGCAGCGCCGGACAGGGTGGCAATCAGCCCCAGCATTTT.

This clone was observed once. The chain has TRBV7-2 and TRBJ2-3, with D perhaps matching TRBD2 (6 bases). This CDR3 spans 13 amino acids. Germline CDR1 reads SGHTA; CDR2 reads FQGNSA. With 5 bases removed from V and 10 bases from J, the gap between germline ends came to 16 bases. The DNA of the CDR3 is TGTGCCAGCAGCCGAGAGGAGGGAAGTCCGCAGTATTTT. Amino acid sequence: CASSREEGSPQYF.

J is TRBJ2-1 and V is TRBV11-3, with TRBD2 as a possible D gene (6 bases). This CDR3 region has 15 residues. V lost 5 bases and J 3 bases, leaving 14 bases between the germline ends. The germline V gene encodes CDR1 SGHNT and CDR2 YENEEA. The CDR3 coding sequence is TGTGCCAGCAGCCTCGGGACTGCCCTCTACAATGAGCAGTTCTTC. Its translation: CASSLGTALYNEQFF.

The rearrangement links TRBV5-1 to TRBJ1-1; D not resolved. From germline, CDR1 is SGHRS and CDR2 YFSETQ. This CDR3 is built from 14 residues. The V end lost 0 bases, the J end lost 0 bases, and 6 bases lay between the germline ends. CDR3 protein: CASSLDGVNTEAFF. The DNA for the CDR3 is TGCGCCAGCAGCTTGGACGGGGTGAACACTGAAGCTTTCTTT.

This chain links TRBV6-5 with TRBJ2-5; TRBD1 is a possible D gene (6 bases). CDR3 size: 13 residues. Germline V gives CDR1 MNHEY, CDR2 SVGAGI. V gave up 6 bases and J gave up 5 bases, with 13 bases separating them. The CDR3 sequence: CASRTTGSETQYF. DNA for the CDR3: TGTGCCAGCAGGACTACAGGGTCGGAGACCCAGTACTTC.

CDR3 coding DNA: TGTGCCAGTACCGACGCAGGGGTGAACACTGAAGCTTTCTTT. Amino acids: CASTDAGVNTEAFF. The rearrangement uses TRBV19 and TRBJ1-1; the D gene is possibly TRBD1 (6 bases). The CDR3 consists of 14 residues. Between the trimmed V and J ends, which lost 7 bases and 0 bases, there was a span of 12 bases. Germline assignment: CDR1 LNHDA and CDR2 SQIVND (reference sequence).

Details on this clone: A read error may produce the germline difference seen at one junction end. This chain joins TRBV6-5 and TRBJ1-2, with D unclear. Germline V CDR1 and CDR2: MNHEY, SVGAGI. The CDR3 totals 15 residues. The CDR3 here is CASRARGRGNDGYTF. In nucleotides, the CDR3 is TGTGCCAGCAGGGCCCGGGGTCGTGGTAACGATGGCTACACCTTC.

The rearrangement joins TRBV10-3 to TRBJ1-5; 7 nucleotides match TRBD1. Germline CDR1 and CDR2: ENHRY and SYGVKD. The CDR3 runs 13 residues. Losses at the gene ends were 6 bases for V and 5 bases for J; bases not matched to a gene: 4. In nucleotides, the CDR3 is TGTGCCATCAGAAGGGACAGCGATCAGCCCCAGCATTTT. Translating gives CAIRRDSDQPQHF.

The chain uses TRBV19 and TRBJ2-5; the match to TRBD2 covers 7 bases. The CDR3 length is 13 residues. Germline loops: CDR1 LNHDA, CDR2 SQIVND (reference sequence). The ends lost 9 bases at V and 5 bases at J; junction bases unmatched: 9. CDR3: CASREGLGETQYF. The CDR3 region has the DNA TGTGCCAGCAGGGAGGGACTTGGCGAGACCCAGTACTTC.

The gene calls are TRBV6-1 and TRBJ2-7, with 8 bases fitting TRBD1. The CDR3 contains 14 residues. Unmatched junction bases numbered 4, after V lost 4 bases and J lost 2 bases. Looked up from germline, CDR1 is MNHNS and CDR2 is SASEGT. As DNA, the CDR3 is TGTGCCAGCAGTGGACAGGGGACAACCTACGAGCAGTACTTC. Residues: CASSGQGTTYEQYF.

J is TRBJ1-1 and V is TRBV19; no firm D call. This CDR3 has 15 residues. Germline CDR1 and CDR2: LNHDA and SQIVND (reference sequence). V lost 6 bases to trimming and J lost 0 bases, with 14 bases between them. The CDR3 loop is CASRPPGNVNTEAFF. In DNA form, the CDR3 reads TGTGCCAGTAGGCCGCCGGGGAATGTGAACACTGAAGCTTTCTTT.

V and J are TRBV5-4 and TRBJ2-7, with a tentative D call TRBD2 (5 bases). Germline CDR1 SGHNT, CDR2 YYREEE (reference sequence). V was cut by 3 bases and J by 4 bases, with 14 bases left in between. The CDR3 is 14 amino acids. The CDR3 here is CASSWGTGKYEQYF. CDR3 DNA sequence: TGTGCCAGCAGCTGGGGAACGGGGAAGTACGAGCAGTACTTC. The full variable domain, with the rest looked up from reference TRBV5-4 and TRBJ2-7, is ETGVTQSPTHLIKTRGQQVTLRCSSQSGHNTVSWYQQALGQGPQFIFQYYREEENGRGNFPPRFSGLQFPNYSSELNVNALELDDSALYLCASSWGTGKYEQYFGPGTRLTVT.

The gene calls are TRBV10-1 and TRBJ2-1; a possible D gene is TRBD2 (5 bases). Deletions cut 3 bases from V and 0 bases from J, with 9 bases between. Germline assignment: CDR1 WNHNN and CDR2 SYGVQD (reference sequence). The CDR3 extends over 15 amino acids. The CDR3 DNA is TGCGCCAGCAGTGATATAGCGAACTCCTACAATGAGCAGTTCTTC. Its protein is CASSDIANSYNEQFF.

The chain carries TRBV11-2 and TRBJ2-2; 8 bases line up with TRBD1. CDR1 and CDR2 from the germline V gene are SGHAT and FQNNGV. With V trimmed by 5 bases and J by 5 bases, 7 bases remained unmatched. The CDR3 has 15 amino acids. The CDR3 DNA follows: TGTGCCAGCAGCGAAACCGGGGACAGGACCGGGGAGCTGTTTTTT. This codes for CASSETGDRTGELFF.

The chain employs TRBV19 and TRBJ2-7; D may be TRBD1 (6 bases). This CDR3 is built from 14 residues. Trimming removed 4 bases from V and 3 bases from J, with 13 bases in between. The V gene's germline CDR1 is LNHDA and CDR2 SQIVND (reference sequence). The CDR3 sequence is CASSKQGINYEQYF. Written as DNA, the CDR3 is TGTGCCAGTAGTAAACAGGGAATTAACTACGAGCAGTACTTC.

CDR3 DNA: TGCAGCGTTGAACTCCGCGGCATCAGCACCGGGGAGCTGTTTTTT. This encodes CSVELRGISTGELFF. The V gene is TRBV29-1, the J gene TRBJ2-2; D not certain. The CDR3 totals 15 residues. Trimming removed 2 bases from V and 4 bases from J, with 14 bases in between. In germline, CDR1 is SQVTM, CDR2 ANQGSEA.

This clone came up a few times. The chain employs TRBV27 and TRBJ2-1, with D uncertain. CDR1 and CDR2 from the germline V gene are MNHEY and SMNVEV (reference sequence). The V and J ends lost 6 bases and 0 bases respectively, with 15 bases between them. The CDR3 is 16 amino acids. CDR3 bases: TGTGCCAGCAGAATTACACCACGGAGCTCCTACAATGAGCAGTTCTTC. It is translated as CASRITPRSSYNEQFF.